The next 27 T cell receptor beta chains were all read from a single sample in a study of blood T cell repertoires in COVID-19. The repertoire was sequenced with immunoSEQ multiplex PCR; TCRdb's copy has only in-frame clones and lacks some. Of some 150,000 clones listed, about nine tenths are singletons. The sequenced material came from peripheral blood. Every receptor here comes from an older woman with active or convalescent COVID-19.

This chain uses TRBV13 with TRBJ2-3, with 8 bases aligning to TRBD1. Germline loops: CDR1 PRHDT, CDR2 FYEKMQ (reference sequence). The V gene end was trimmed by 5 bases and the J gene end by 5 bases; junction bases not matched to a gene: 0. This CDR3 is 12 amino acids long. The CDR3 loop is CASSDRGDTQYF. CDR3 nucleotides: TGTGCCAGCAGCGACAGGGGAGATACGCAGTATTTT. Combining the CDR3 with reference TRBV13 and TRBJ2-3 gives the whole variable domain AAGVIQSPRHLIKEKRETATLKCYPIPRHDTVYWYQQGPGQDPQFLISFYEKMQSDKGSIPDRFSAQQFSDYHSELNMSSLELGDSALYFCASSDRGDTQYFGPGTRLTVL.

The chain has TRBV2 and TRBJ2-1; 9 positions agree with TRBD2. The germline V gene encodes CDR1 SNHLY and CDR2 FYNNEI. J gave up 5 bases and V 8 bases, and 10 bases lay outside the gene matches. The CDR3 is made up of 15 amino acids. The CDR3 region has the DNA TGTGCCAGCGGTTTATGGCTAGCGGGGCACAATGAGCAGTTCTTC. Translating gives CASGLWLAGHNEQFF.

The rearrangement uses TRBV2 and TRBJ1-1; 8 bases line up with TRBD1. Germline assignment: CDR1 SNHLY and CDR2 FYNNEI. The CDR3 runs 16 residues. Trimming cost V 6 bases and J 1 base; bases outside gene matches: 10. The CDR3 nucleotides read TGTGCCAGCAGGATCGGACAGGGAAGCCGGAACACTGAAGCTTTCTTT. Translated: CASRIGQGSRNTEAFF.

This clone was counted only a few times. This chain connects TRBV19 to TRBJ1-5; the D is unclear. The CDR3 covers 14 residues. The V gene lost 1 base and the J gene lost 3 bases, with 7 bases spanning the gap. Germline V gene lookup returns CDR1 LNHDA and CDR2 SQIVND (reference sequence). The CDR3 sequence: CASSIATTNQPQHF. In DNA, the CDR3 is TGTGCCAGTAGTATAGCGACAACCAATCAGCCCCAGCATTTT. The variable domain in full, with the rest retrieved from reference TRBV19 and TRBJ1-5, is DGGITQSPKYLFRKEGQNVTLSCEQNLNHDAMYWYRQDPGQGLRLIYYSQIVNDFQKGDIAEGYSVSREKKESFPLTVTSAQKNPTAFYLCASSIATTNQPQHFGDGTRLSIL.

The chain employs TRBV19 and TRBJ1-5; no clear D. Trimming took off 1 base at V and 2 bases at J, with 9 bases between the two ends. This CDR3 is 15 amino acids long. The germline gives CDR1 LNHDA, CDR2 SQIVND (reference sequence). DNA for the CDR3: TGTGCCAGTAGTATAGTGTCCCGGGGCAATCAGCCCCAGCATTTT. Its translation is CASSIVSRGNQPQHF.

The J gene is TRBJ1-2, the V gene TRBV29-1; 7 bases agree with TRBD1. Germline lookup yields CDR1 SQVTM and CDR2 ANQGSEA. The junction had 13 bases not matched to a gene; V was cut back by 4 bases and J by 8 bases. The CDR3 has 14 residues. Here the CDR3 reads CSVARGRTGMGYTF. DNA of the CDR3: TGCAGCGTTGCGAGGGGCAGGACAGGCATGGGCTACACCTTC. Drawing the rest from reference TRBV29-1 and TRBJ1-2, the complete variable domain is SAVISQKPSRDICQRGTSLTIQCQVDSQVTMMFWYRQQPGQSLTLIATANQGSEATYESGFVIDKFPISRPNLTFSTLTVSNMSPEDSSIYLCSVARGRTGMGYTFGSGTRLTVV.

The chain links TRBV10-3 to TRBJ1-1; 7 bases are shared with TRBD1. Germline CDR1 and CDR2: ENHRY and SYGVKD. V shed 10 bases and J 1 base; nucleotides not matched to a gene: 6. This CDR3 has 13 residues. The CDR3 DNA reads TGTGCCACCGGGACAGCCCCGAACACTGAAGCTTTCTTT. It encodes CATGTAPNTEAFF.

The chain employs TRBV2 and TRBJ2-7; 11 positions agree with TRBD2. In germline, CDR1 is SNHLY, CDR2 FYNNEI. V shed 1 base, J shed 7 bases, and the junction held 6 bases outside the gene matches. The CDR3 runs to 15 residues. In nucleotides, the CDR3 is TGTGCCAGCAGTGAAGGTGTAGCGGGGGGGCATGAGCAGTACTTC. Translated: CASSEGVAGGHEQYF.

The V call is TRBV10-3, the J call TRBJ1-3, with D hard to call. Germline V gene data show CDR1 as ENHRY and CDR2 as SYGVKD. With 0 bases removed from V and 0 bases from J, the gap between germline ends came to 9 bases. This CDR3 is 16 amino acids long. The CDR3 is CAISESMAASGNTIYF. The CDR3 DNA follows: TGTGCCATCAGTGAGTCGATGGCGGCCTCTGGAAACACCATATATTTT.

V and J are TRBV7-8 and TRBJ2-7, with 9 bases identical to TRBD2. This CDR3 region has 14 residues. Germline lookup yields CDR1 SGHVS and CDR2 FQNEAQ. With 5 bases clipped from V and 4 bases from J, the junction kept 6 bases outside the gene matches. The CDR3 sequence is CASSLSGGEYEQYF. CDR3 nucleotide sequence: TGTGCCAGCAGCCTTAGCGGGGGCGAATACGAGCAGTACTTC.

This rearrangement joins TRBV7-3 to TRBJ1-2; TRBD1 agrees at 9 bases. Germline V gene sequence: CDR1 SGHTA, CDR2 FQGTGA. V lost 5 bases, J lost 6 bases, and 22 bases stayed unmatched. CDR3 length: 19 amino acids. DNA for the CDR3: TGTGCCAGCAGCCTTTTCCCGCTCCTAGGTAGACAGGGGGGCAATGGCTACACCTTC. Protein sequence: CASSLFPLLGRQGGNGYTF.

The chain has TRBV10-3 and TRBJ1-6; the match to TRBD1 covers 7 bases. Germline-derived CDR1 and CDR2 are ENHRY and SYGVKD. Trimming took 6 bases from V and 13 from J; bases not matched to a gene: 9. CDR3 length: 13 residues. In DNA, the CDR3 is TGTGCCATCAGCGACCGGGACAGCATGCCCCTCCACTTT. Translated, it gives CAISDRDSMPLHF.

The chain employs TRBV5-1 and TRBJ1-1, with D maybe TRBD1 (5 bases). With 2 bases removed from V and 1 base from J, the gap between germline ends came to 12 bases. This CDR3 region has 15 residues. CDR1 and CDR2 from the germline V gene are SGHRS and YFSETQ. The CDR3 spells CASSFAGRENTEAFF. CDR3 coding DNA: TGCGCCAGCAGCTTCGCAGGGCGGGAGAACACTGAAGCTTTCTTT. Based on the CDR3 plus reference TRBV5-1 and TRBJ1-1, the full variable domain is KAGVTQTPRYLIKTRGQQVTLSCSPISGHRSVSWYQQTPGQGLQFLFEYFSETQRNKGNFPGRFSGRQFSNSRSEMNVSTLELGDSALYLCASSFAGRENTEAFFGQGTRLTVV.

This clone was seen more than once but under ten times. This chain links TRBV5-4 with TRBJ2-7, with D maybe TRBD2 (6 bases). Trimming removed 0 bases from V and 1 base from J, with 11 bases in between. This CDR3 has 15 amino acids. CDR1 is SGHNT and CDR2 is YYREEE in the germline V gene (reference sequence). Written as DNA, the CDR3 is TGTGCCAGCAGCTTGGCTCGGGACTTTTCCTACGAGCAGTACTTC. Its translation is CASSLARDFSYEQYF.

The CDR3 loop is CASSQGRRSYEQYF. CDR3 DNA sequence: TGTGCCAGCAGCCAAGGTCGGAGGTCCTACGAGCAGTACTTC. The chain combines TRBV3-1 (or the pseudogene TRBV3-2) with TRBJ2-7, with a weak D call TRBD2 (5 bases). Trimming took off 1 base at V and 1 base at J, with 8 bases between the two ends. This CDR3 has 14 amino acids. CDR1 is LGHDT, CDR2 YNNKEL, per germline (reference sequence).

This chain links TRBV7-8 with TRBJ2-6; D not certain. V was cut by 1 base and J by 0 bases, with 13 bases left in between. The CDR3 is 18 residues long. From germline, CDR1 is SGHVS and CDR2 FQNEAQ. The DNA of the CDR3 is TGTGCCAGCAGCTTAGTTCCCACAGCTAACTCTGGGGCCAACGTCCTGACTTTC. Translation: CASSLVPTANSGANVLTF.

V usage is TRBV7-9 and J usage is TRBJ2-5, with 7 bases that match TRBD1. The V segment lost 5 bases and the J segment 2 bases; nucleotides outside the gene matches: 5. The CDR3 has 14 amino acids. CDR1 SEHNR and CDR2 FQNEAQ come from the germline V gene (reference sequence). This CDR3 reads CASSIQGIQETQYF. In nucleotides, the CDR3 is TGTGCCAGCAGCATACAGGGGATTCAAGAGACCCAGTACTTC.

The chain recombines TRBV7-8 with TRBJ2-5, with TRBD2 matching 10 bases. CDR3 length equals 15 residues. Germline V gives CDR1 SGHVS, CDR2 FQNEAQ. V trimming: 5 bases; J trimming: 2 bases; junction bases outside the gene matches: 5. The DNA of the CDR3 is TGTGCCAGCAGCGGAGTAGCGGGGGGACAAGAGACCCAGTACTTC. Amino acids: CASSGVAGGQETQYF.

The CDR3: CATSDVGAGTDTQYF. Here the CDR3 DNA reads TGTGCCACCAGTGATGTTGGGGCAGGCACAGATACGCAGTATTTT. The V call is TRBV24-1, the J call TRBJ2-3, with a tentative D call TRBD1 (5 bases). Trimming pared 3 bases from V and 1 base from J, leaving 10 bases between. CDR1 KGHDR and CDR2 SFDVKD come from the germline V gene. The CDR3 totals 15 residues.

This chain links TRBV30 with TRBJ1-3, with D perhaps TRBD1 (6 bases). Germline CDR1 reads GTSNPN; CDR2 reads SVGIG (reference sequence). The V and J ends lost 4 bases and 0 bases respectively, with 10 bases between them. This CDR3 is 14 amino acids long. The CDR3 is CAWTPGASGNTIYF. The CDR3 DNA reads TGTGCCTGGACCCCAGGGGCCTCTGGAAACACCATATATTTT.

This clone was seen once. This chain uses TRBV19 with TRBJ1-3; tentatively, D is TRBD1 (5 bases). Between the trimmed V and J ends, which lost 5 bases and 0 bases, there was a span of 14 bases. Germline CDR1 LNHDA, CDR2 SQIVND (reference sequence). The CDR3 sequence is 16 residues long. The CDR3 loop is CASSRHQGSSGNTIYF. The DNA of the CDR3 is TGTGCCAGTAGTCGCCATCAGGGCAGCTCTGGAAACACCATATATTTT.

About this clone itself: Other DNA variants within this sample encode the same CDR3. This CDR3 reads CASSQVQGGGYTF. The DNA for the CDR3 is TGCGCCAGCAGCCAAGTGCAGGGAGGTGGCTACACCTTC. The chain joins TRBV4-3 to TRBJ1-2; tentative D call: TRBD1 (5 bases). This CDR3 region has 13 residues. The V end lost 1 base, the J end lost 7 bases, and 10 bases lay between the germline ends. CDR1 LGHNA and CDR2 YSLEER come from the germline V gene.

This chain links TRBV11-2 with TRBJ2-4; 7 nucleotides match TRBD2. CDR1 and CDR2 from the germline V gene are SGHAT and FQNNGV. The CDR3 is made up of 14 amino acids. Germline trimming cut 1 base from V and 7 bases from J; bases unmatched to any gene: 4. The CDR3 protein is CASSLVGEGNIQYF. CDR3 in DNA: TGTGCCAGCAGCTTAGTAGGGGAGGGGAACATTCAGTACTTC.

This clone was seen a few times. The rearrangement joins TRBV18 to TRBJ2-7; D might be TRBD2 (5 bases). Trimming cost V 0 bases and J 0 bases, with 15 bases left between them. Germline-derived CDR1 and CDR2 are KGHSH and LQKENI. The CDR3 extends over 17 amino acids. CDR3 sequence (DNA): TGTGCCAGCTCACCACCTAACGGGCACACTAGCTCCTACGAGCAGTACTTC. It codes for CASSPPNGHTSSYEQYF.

The rearrangement links TRBV30 to TRBJ1-1; 9 bases agree with TRBD1. This CDR3 is built from 12 residues. Unmatched junction bases numbered 8, after V lost 5 bases and J lost 10 bases. The V gene's germline CDR1 is GTSNPN and CDR2 SVGIG (reference sequence). Written as DNA, the CDR3 is TGTGCCTGGGGGCCCCGGGACAGGGTAGCTTTCTTT. This encodes CAWGPRDRVAFF. The full variable domain, in which reference TRBV30 and TRBJ1-1 provide the parts outside the CDR3, is SQTIHQWPATLVQPVGSPLSLECTVEGTSNPNLYWYRQAAGRGLQLLFYSVGIGQISSEVPQNLSASRPQDRQFILSSKKLLLSDSGFYLCAWGPRDRVAFFGQGTRLTVV.

The chain carries TRBV7-2 and TRBJ2-1; 7 nucleotides align to TRBD2. The CDR3 contains 14 residues. The V gene end was trimmed by 5 bases and the J gene end by 9 bases; junction bases not matched to a gene: 10. CDR1 SGHTA and CDR2 FQGNSA come from the germline V gene. The CDR3, as DNA: TGTGCCAGCAGCCCGGGACTACGGCCTAGTGAGCAGTTCTTC. As protein: CASSPGLRPSEQFF.

The chain carries TRBV7-2 and TRBJ1-4; tentatively, D is TRBD1 (6 bases). CDR3 length equals 14 residues. CDR1 is SGHTA, CDR2 FQGNSA, per germline. V lost 5 bases and J 4 bases, leaving 11 bases between the germline ends. CDR3 sequence reads: CASSQGTFNEKLFF. The CDR3, as DNA: TGTGCCAGCAGCCAGGGGACGTTTAATGAAAAACTGTTTTTT. The whole variable domain, filled in from reference TRBV7-2 and TRBJ1-4, reads GAGVSQSPSNKVTEKGKDVELRCDPISGHTALYWYRQSLGQGLEFLIYFQGNSAPDKSGLPSDRFSAERTGGSVSTLTIQRTQQEDSAVYLCASSQGTFNEKLFFGSGTQLSVL.